This T cell receptor beta chain comes out of a study of cytomegalovirus exposure and HLA in healthy donors. TCRdb's copy holds only in-frame clones and misses some; the assay was immunoSEQ multiplex PCR. Among 100,000 to 150,000 clones listed, approximately 95% were seen once. The CDR3 consists of 15 residues. Germline V lookup: CDR1 SGHTA, CDR2 FQGNSA. Unmatched junction bases numbered 4, after V lost 2 bases and J lost 6 bases. Sequencing was performed on PBMCs. The sequence derives from a man aged 18 to 30 in good health and CMV-seronegative. J is TRBJ2-1 and V is TRBV7-2; 10 bases line up with TRBD2. CDR3 coding DNA: TGTGCCAGCAGCTTACGAGCGGGAGGGCCCAATGAGCAGTTCTTC. The encoded protein is CASSLRAGGPNEQFF.